The rows below give T cell receptor beta chains drawn from one sample of a study of blood T cell repertoires in COVID-19. Here immunoSEQ multiplex PCR was the method, and the copy in TCRdb shows in-frame clones only, minus some. The table records about 98,000 clones, approximately 89% of them present only once. Sequences were obtained from peripheral blood. These receptors all come from a man aged 50 to 59 with acute or convalescent COVID-19. The CDR3 runs from the conserved cysteine through the conserved F or W. The D gene is left open where the match is weak. Not every row has a clone size; where given, it reads once, few, many or a size class.

cdr3_nt cdr3_aa cdr3_length v_call clone_size j_call d_call
TGTGCCAGCAGTTTCCCGTCGTCCACTGAAGCTTTCTTT CASSFPSSTEAFF 13 TRBV6-5 NA TRBJ1-1 NA
TGTGCCAGCAGCCCGCGACAGGGCTCTGGAAACACCATATATTTT CASSPRQGSGNTIYF 15 TRBV7-2 NA TRBJ1-3 TRBD1
TGTGCCAGCAGTGAAGGGTTCGGGACAGAGGAAAAACTGTTTTTT CASSEGFGTEEKLFF 15 TRBV6-1 NA TRBJ1-4 TRBD1
TGCGCCAGCAGTGAGTCCCGGGATTTTCTCTCCTACGAGCAGTACTTC CASSESRDFLSYEQYF 16 TRBV10-1 NA TRBJ2-7 NA
TGTGCCAGCAGTTCGAACGGGGGAGTTAACTATGGCTACACCTTC CASSSNGGVNYGYTF 15 TRBV2 NA TRBJ1-2 NA
TGTGCCAGCAGCGACGGAGGTCAAATCTACGAGCAGTACTTC CASSDGGQIYEQYF 14 TRBV6-2/TRBV6-3 NA TRBJ2-7 NA
TGTGCCAGCAGCGTGACTAGCGGGAGTACAGATACGCAGTATTTT CASSVTSGSTDTQYF 15 TRBV13 NA TRBJ2-3 TRBD2
TGCAGCGTTGAAGTCGCGGAGACCCAGTACTTC CSVEVAETQYF 11 TRBV29-1 NA TRBJ2-5 NA
TGTGCCAGCAGCCAAGCCAGCGGTTCCTACAATGAGCAGTTCTTC CASSQASGSYNEQFF 15 TRBV4-2 few TRBJ2-1 NA
TGTGCCAGCGAGGACAGGGGGCGCTACACCGGGGAGCTGTTTTTT CASEDRGRYTGELFF 15 TRBV2 NA TRBJ2-2 TRBD1
TGTGCCACCAGCCTAGCGGGTCCTCGTATTGAGCAGTTCTTC CATSLAGPRIEQFF 14 TRBV24-1 NA TRBJ2-1 TRBD2
TGTGCCAGCAGTGATCAAGGGGGCCTAAACACCATATATTTT CASSDQGGLNTIYF 14 TRBV2 NA TRBJ1-3 TRBD1
TGTGCCAGCAGCTTCCGGACTAGCGGGGGGGAGACCCAGTACTTC CASSFRTSGGETQYF 15 TRBV5-4 NA TRBJ2-5 TRBD2
TGTGCCAGCAGCAGGACTAGCAGCGCCTACGAGCAGTACTTC CASSRTSSAYEQYF 14 TRBV11-2 NA TRBJ2-7 TRBD2
TGTGCCAGCAGCTTAACGACGGGAGAAGCGAACTATGGCTACACCTTC CASSLTTGEANYGYTF 16 TRBV28 NA TRBJ1-2 NA
TGTGCCAGCAGCTTCGGTTACACTGAAGCTTTCTTT CASSFGYTEAFF 12 TRBV7-9 NA TRBJ1-1 NA
TGTGCCAGAAGGTGGGCCGACGGAAACACCATATATTTT CARRWADGNTIYF 13 TRBV5-3 NA TRBJ1-3 NA
TGTGCCAGCAGTGAAGTGTTCGGGGGGGGGCCCTATGGCTACACCTTC CASSEVFGGGPYGYTF 16 TRBV6-1 NA TRBJ1-2 NA
TGTGCCAGCAGCTTAGCGGGAGTGGCAACAGATACGCAGTATTTT CASSLAGVATDTQYF 15 TRBV7-8 NA TRBJ2-3 NA
TGTGCCAGCTCACCGGGGCAGGTGAACACTGAAGCTTTCTTT CASSPGQVNTEAFF 14 TRBV18 NA TRBJ1-1 NA
TGTGCCAGCAGTGAACGACTTAACCTGGGTACAGATACGCAGTATTTT CASSERLNLGTDTQYF 16 TRBV6-1 NA TRBJ2-3 NA
TGTGCCAGCAGCCAACGACTAGCCGAAGTCAGAAATGAGCAGTTCTTC CASSQRLAEVRNEQFF 16 TRBV7-2 NA TRBJ2-1 TRBD2
TGTGCCAGCAGCCAGACAGGGGGGACTGAAGCTTTCTTT CASSQTGGTEAFF 13 TRBV5-6 NA TRBJ1-1 TRBD1
TGTGCCAGCAGTTCCCCGGGAGGCTACGACGAGCAGTACTTC CASSSPGGYDEQYF 14 TRBV6-5 NA TRBJ2-7 TRBD2
TGTGCCAGCACCAGGACTAGCGGGAATGAGCAGTTCTTC CASTRTSGNEQFF 13 TRBV7-9 NA TRBJ2-1 TRBD2
TGTGCCAGCAGTTTCCTCGACGCTCTAGGTGGCATTCAGTACTTC CASSFLDALGGIQYF 15 TRBV28 NA TRBJ2-4 NA
TGCGCCAGTACCGGGGGGGTCGGTGTGCGCGATGAGCAGTTCTTC CASTGGVGVRDEQFF 15 TRBV4-1 NA TRBJ2-1 TRBD2
TGTGCCAGCAGCCCTGGGGGGGGGCGTTTAGATACGCAGTATTTT CASSPGGGRLDTQYF 15 TRBV11-3 NA TRBJ2-3 NA
TGTGCCAGCAGCCCCTGGACGGGAAGAAACACTGAAGCTTTCTTT CASSPWTGRNTEAFF 15 TRBV11-2 NA TRBJ1-1 NA
TGTGCCAGCTCACCGGGGGACAGGGGATTTAGCACTGAAGCTTTCTTT CASSPGDRGFSTEAFF 16 TRBV18 once TRBJ1-1 TRBD1
TGTGCCAGCAGCTTTAAGGACAGGGGTAACGAGCAGTACTTC CASSFKDRGNEQYF 14 TRBV5-5 NA TRBJ2-7 TRBD1
TGCGCCAGCAGCGTGGACAGGAATTCCTACGAGCAGTACTTC CASSVDRNSYEQYF 14 TRBV5-1 NA TRBJ2-7 TRBD1
TGTGCCACCAGTCAAGGACTAGCGGGAGGCGAGCAGTACTTC CATSQGLAGGEQYF 14 TRBV24-1 NA TRBJ2-7 TRBD2
TGCAGCGTTTCTAGCGGGAGTCCTACCGGGGAGCTGTTTTTT CSVSSGSPTGELFF 14 TRBV29-1 NA TRBJ2-2 TRBD2
TGTGCCAGCAGCCAAGGGGTAGCGGGAGGGTACGAGCAGTACTTC CASSQGVAGGYEQYF 15 TRBV14 NA TRBJ2-7 TRBD2
TGTGCCAGCAGACAGGGGGGGTTCGGCGAGCAGTACTTC CASRQGGFGEQYF 13 TRBV6-5 NA TRBJ2-7 NA
TGTGCCAGCAGAGAAACAGGGTATTCCGTTGTGACTGAAGCTTTCTTT CASRETGYSVVTEAFF 16 TRBV6-1 NA TRBJ1-1 NA
TGTGCCAGCAGTGAAAACAGCCCGGTATACACCTTC CASSENSPVYTF 12 TRBV2 NA TRBJ1-2 NA
TGTGCCAGCAGCGGCCGGGACTTTGACAATGAGCAGTTCTTC CASSGRDFDNEQFF 14 TRBV7-9 NA TRBJ2-1 NA
TGTGCCAGCAGTTTCGCACTAGCGGAGCACAATGAGCAGTTCTTC CASSFALAEHNEQFF 15 TRBV27 NA TRBJ2-1 TRBD2
TGCGCCAGCAGCTTTCCGGACAGGGGGCGCGAGCAGTACTTC CASSFPDRGREQYF 14 TRBV5-1 NA TRBJ2-7 TRBD1
TGCGCCAGCAGCTCGGGCCACGGGGTGAACACTGAAGCTTTCTTT CASSSGHGVNTEAFF 15 TRBV5-1 few TRBJ1-1 NA
TGTGCCAGCAGTCCCCTCGTAATAGCGGGAGAGACGACGAACACCGGGGAGCTGTTTTTT CASSPLVIAGETTNTGELFF 20 TRBV27 NA TRBJ2-2 TRBD2
TGTGCCACCAGTGATCACCGACTAGCGTTAAGCAACAATGAGCAGTTCTTC CATSDHRLALSNNEQFF 17 TRBV24-1 NA TRBJ2-1 TRBD2
TGTGCCTCTAGCGGGGGGACAGATACGCAGTATTTT CASSGGTDTQYF 12 TRBV30 NA TRBJ2-3 TRBD2
TGTGCCAGCAGCCAGGGACTAGCGGGGAGCACAGATACGCAATATTTT CASSQGLAGSTDTQYF 16 TRBV5-5 NA TRBJ2-3 TRBD2
TGTGCCAGCAGCCTGGACAGGAAAGAGACCCAGTACTTC CASSLDRKETQYF 13 TRBV7-8 NA TRBJ2-5 TRBD1
TGTGCCAGCAGCTTGGGGGGAATTCTGGGCTACGAGCAGTACTTC CASSLGGILGYEQYF 15 TRBV7-8 NA TRBJ2-7 NA
TGTGCCACCAGCAGAGGTATAACGAGCTCCTACGAGCAGTACTTC CATSRGITSSYEQYF 15 TRBV15 NA TRBJ2-7 NA
TGTGCCACCAGGAACTCAGGGGATACTGAAGCTTTCTTT CATRNSGDTEAFF 13 TRBV24-1 NA TRBJ1-1 NA
TGTGCCTGGAAAAGACAGGTACGCTTGTACTTC CAWKRQVRLYF 11 TRBV30 NA TRBJ2-7 NA
TGTGCCAGTAGTCTCGGACTAGCGGGAGACGACGAGCAGTACTTC CASSLGLAGDDEQYF 15 TRBV19 NA TRBJ2-7 TRBD2